The clone carrying this TCR beta chain was counted between two and nine times. Its target is not known. These data come from a study of T-cell memory formation after mild COVID-19. Study results and limitations: Most CD4+ clones that shrank were in CM and EM, while CD8+ ones turned up in EMRA.

Constant-segment primers served in 5'RACE that generated TCR alpha and TCR beta cDNA libraries bearing sample barcodes and UMIs. MiXCR, applied by TCRdb to the 5' RACE reads, yields one record per CDR3 protein. Among about 150,000 distinct CDR3 sequences listed, approximately 25% were seen once. Germline values: CDR1 MNHNS, CDR2 SASEGT. The CDR3 runs to 15 residues. J lost 8 bases, V lost 5 bases, and 8 bases had no gene match. Sequencing used PBMCs or a T cell subset sorted from them (not recorded which). This receptor was identified in an adult woman who had mild COVID-19 (a few samples of this study predate the infection). Cell type and time point are not known. The chain links TRBV6-1 to TRBJ2-1; the match to TRBD2 covers 11 bases. Written as DNA, the CDR3 is TGTGCCAGCAGTTCTACTAGCGGGGGTTTCGATGAGCAGTTCTTC. Amino acids: CASSSTSGGFDEQFF.